A single sample gave rise to the 13 T cell receptor beta chains below, sequenced in a study of metastatic and nonmetastatic thyroid tumors. No treatment had been given to any patient before thyroid surgery. TCRdb re-analyzed the PCR reads using MiXCR. Found here are about 15,000 clones, roughly 29% of them singletons; the top ten hold about 10%. Source material: blood. Every receptor here comes from a female donor with papillary thyroid cancer or a benign thyroid nodule (not recorded which). Some clones in this sample may be carry-over from other donors' samples.

By share, this clone ranks as medium-sized. The J gene is TRBJ2-3, the V gene TRBV12-3 or TRBV12-4; perhaps D is TRBD1 or TRBD2 (6 bases each). The CDR3 has 15 residues. V lost 4 bases, J lost 4 bases, and 15 bases lay in between. The CDR3 reads CASSSGAGSPDTQYF. The CDR3 nucleotides read TGTGCCAGCAGTTCGGGGGCCGGGAGCCCAGATACGCAGTATTTT.

By sample share, this clone is medium-sized. This rearrangement joins TRBV12-3 or TRBV12-4 to TRBJ2-2; 8 bases are a match to TRBD2. V shed 3 bases, J shed 4 bases, and the junction held 4 bases outside the gene matches. The CDR3 is made up of 15 amino acids. CDR3 in DNA: TGTGCCAGCAGTTTTAGCGGGGATTTCACCGGGGAGCTGTTTTTT. Encoded protein: CASSFSGDFTGELFF.

In nucleotides, the CDR3 is TGTGCCAGCAGCCGAATCTTGGGGAACACCGGGGAGCTGTTTTTT. This codes for CASSRILGNTGELFF. The rearrangement joins TRBV3-1 to TRBJ2-2; D is unresolved. The CDR3 sequence is 15 residues long. CDR1 and CDR2 (germline): LGHDT, YNNKEL (reference sequence). V was trimmed by 4 bases and J by 1 base, leaving 10 bases between them. The full variable domain, in which reference TRBV3-1 and TRBJ2-2 provide the parts outside the CDR3, is DTAVSQTPKYLVTQMGNDKSIKCEQNLGHDTMYWYKQDSKKFLKIMFSYNNKELIINETVPNRFSPKSPDKAHLNLHINSLELGDSAVYFCASSRILGNTGELFFGEGSRLTVL.

The chain recombines TRBV11-2 with TRBJ2-7; TRBD2 matches 10 bases. The CDR3 is made up of 16 amino acids. The trim removed 0 bases at V and 6 bases at J, leaving 8 bases unmatched. Per germline, CDR1 SGHAT and CDR2 FQNNGV. This chain's CDR3 is CASSLDSSGSGREQYF. The CDR3 region has the DNA TGTGCCAGCAGCTTAGATTCTAGCGGGAGCGGGCGCGAGCAGTACTTC.

The V call is TRBV6-1, the J call TRBJ2-5; 9 nucleotides agree with TRBD1. The CDR3 consists of 15 residues. V was clipped by 6 bases and J by 5 bases; unmatched bases: 10. Germline-derived CDR1 and CDR2 are MNHNS and SASEGT. The CDR3 region has the DNA TGTGCCAGCAGAAGAACGGGACAGGGATATGAGACCCAGTACTTC. Amino acids: CASRRTGQGYETQYF.

The chain couples TRBV5-4 to TRBJ2-5; 12 positions match TRBD2. V shed 2 bases and J 5 bases; nucleotides not matched to a gene: 4. The CDR3 covers 15 residues. Germline CDR1 reads SGHNT; CDR2 reads YYREEE (reference sequence). The CDR3 DNA follows: TGTGCCAGCAGCTTACGGCTAGCGGGAGGGGAGACCCAGTACTTC. Its protein product is CASSLRLAGGETQYF. Variable domain in full (rest from reference TRBV5-4 and TRBJ2-5): ETGVTQSPTHLIKTRGQQVTLRCSSQSGHNTVSWYQQALGQGPQFIFQYYREEENGRGNFPPRFSGLQFPNYSSELNVNALELDDSALYLCASSLRLAGGETQYFGPGTRLLVL.

With regard to this clone: Other DNA sequences in this sample translate to the same CDR3. The CDR3 spells CASSSGRADGTQYF. In DNA form, the CDR3 reads TGTGCCAGCAGTTCCGGACGGGCAGATGGGACGCAGTACTTC. J is TRBJ2-5 and V is TRBV27; possibly TRBD1 or TRBD2 for D (5 bases each). Trimming shortened V by 4 bases and J by 11 bases, and 20 bases separated the two germline ends. Germline CDR1 reads MNHEY; CDR2 reads SMNVEV (reference sequence). The CDR3 is made up of 14 amino acids.

This clone has ten or more counts. The chain joins TRBV6-1 to TRBJ1-4; TRBD1 aligns across 8 bases. The junction had 2 bases not matched to a gene; V was cut back by 4 bases and J by 7 bases. Germline V gene data show CDR1 as MNHNS and CDR2 as SASEGT. The CDR3 contains 13 residues. CDR3 region: CASSVDRVEKLFF. The CDR3 DNA reads TGTGCCAGCAGTGTGGACAGGGTTGAAAAACTGTTTTTT.

This clone ranks as medium-sized. The V gene is TRBV24-1, the J gene TRBJ1-5; D possibly corresponds to TRBD1 (5 bases). From germline, CDR1 is KGHDR and CDR2 SFDVKD. The V end was cut by 5 bases, the J end by 3 bases, with 13 bases between. The CDR3 consists of 15 residues. In nucleotides, the CDR3 is TGTGCCACCAGTGGAGGCGGGGCGCTCAATCAGCCCCAGCATTTT. Translated: CATSGGGALNQPQHF.

Sample share makes this clone medium-sized. The J gene is TRBJ1-2, the V gene TRBV19; TRBD1 matches 8 bases. The CDR3 sequence is 14 residues long. Germline V gene sequence: CDR1 LNHDA, CDR2 SQIVND (reference sequence). After removal of 9 bases from V and 3 bases from J, the junction contained 9 bases not matched to a gene. The DNA of the CDR3 is TGTGCCAGCCACACTCCGGGACAGGACTATGGCTACACCTTC. This sequence encodes CASHTPGQDYGYTF.

This clone was recorded at least ten times. The chain joins TRBV12-3 or TRBV12-4 to TRBJ2-5; D unresolved. The CDR3 sequence is 12 residues long. The V gene lost 5 bases and the J gene lost 5 bases, with 9 bases spanning the gap. The DNA of the CDR3 is TGTGCCAGCAGTAGAGACGGGGAGACCCAGTACTTC. This translates into CASSRDGETQYF.

This clone has a handful of counts. V and J are TRBV4-3 and TRBJ1-1, with D maybe TRBD1 (6 bases). Per the germline V gene, CDR1 is LGHNA and CDR2 is YSLEER. Trimming took off 0 bases at V and 9 bases at J, with 14 bases between the two ends. There are 14 residues in the CDR3. The CDR3: CASSQERRDTKAFF. CDR3 nucleotides: TGCGCCAGCAGCCAAGAGAGGAGGGACACCAAAGCTTTCTTT.

This clone qualifies as medium-sized (0.01 to 0.1%). The rearrangement links TRBV6-2 or TRBV6-3 to TRBJ2-7; D uncertain. V was shortened by 2 bases and J by 9 bases, with 8 bases between the two germline ends. The CDR3 runs 11 residues. The germline gives CDR1 MNHEY, CDR2 SVGEGT. DNA for the CDR3: TGTGCCAGCAGTTACGGGGTTTGGCAGTACTTC. Protein sequence: CASSYGVWQYF.